This is a list of T cell receptor beta chains from one sample in a study of cytomegalovirus exposure and HLA in healthy donors. TCRdb's table, derived via immunoSEQ multiplex PCR, lists solely in-frame clones and lacks some. The profile shows under 200,000 clones, 75% to 85% of them singletons. Input material: PBMCs. The receptor source for this set is a middle-aged man in good health and CMV-seropositive. CDR3s leave out the opening cysteine and the closing phenylalanine or tryptophan. The order of the fields is V gene, J gene, CDR3 protein.

V: TRBV5-6; J: TRBJ1-2; CDR3: ASNVGVSQNYGYT
V: TRBV29-1; J: TRBJ1-2; CDR3: SVGGADANYGYT
V: TRBV7-3; J: TRBJ2-2; CDR3: ASSSGQPNTGELF
V: TRBV29-1; J: TRBJ2-3; CDR3: SWKGGGSDTQY
V: TRBV5-1; J: TRBJ1-2; CDR3: ASSFTGDGYT
V: TRBV11-1; J: TRBJ2-7; CDR3: ASSLGGEYEQY
V: TRBV5-1; J: TRBJ1-5; CDR3: ASSLDGGMVQPQH
V: TRBV9; J: TRBJ1-3; CDR3: ASSPPRGGPSGNTIY
V: TRBV30; J: TRBJ1-2; CDR3: AWSERQKGYT
V: TRBV6-5; J: TRBJ2-5; CDR3: ASSGRQGPLGTQY
V: TRBV19; J: TRBJ1-2; CDR3: ATIQDRTYPFDGYT
V: TRBV6-5; J: TRBJ1-5; CDR3: ASRPQGTGNQPQH
V: TRBV10-3; J: TRBJ2-3; CDR3: AIGARGNTDTQY
V: TRBV11-2; J: TRBJ1-4; CDR3: ASSRGVGEKLF
V: TRBV11-2; J: TRBJ1-6; CDR3: ASSLDRTGNSPLH
V: TRBV14; J: TRBJ2-5; CDR3: ASSQASSTKTQY
V: TRBV6-1; J: TRBJ2-7; CDR3: ASSLGLISYEQY
V: TRBV9; J: TRBJ2-3; CDR3: ASSVGGGDSTDTQY
V: TRBV27; J: TRBJ1-1; CDR3: ASSLLGGTEAF
V: TRBV15; J: TRBJ1-1; CDR3: ATSPRQGRQAF
V: TRBV9; J: TRBJ1-2; CDR3: ASSAGVRGYT
V: TRBV7-2; J: TRBJ2-2; CDR3: ASRLGLAATEELF
V: TRBV5-1; J: TRBJ2-5; CDR3: ASSLRAGGMYQETQY
V: TRBV6-5; J: TRBJ2-2; CDR3: ASSALGGELF
V: TRBV2; J: TRBJ1-2; CDR3: ASSENEVNYGYT
V: TRBV19; J: TRBJ1-1; CDR3: ASSAHPGGTEAF
V: TRBV19; J: TRBJ1-1; CDR3: ASSSHRVGRETEAF
V: TRBV7-6; J: TRBJ1-6; CDR3: ASSLEGRGYNSPLH
V: TRBV7-3; J: TRBJ2-2; CDR3: ASSIQGYTGELF
V: TRBV6-5; J: TRBJ1-3; CDR3: ASRPPTGYGNTIY
V: TRBV27; J: TRBJ1-3; CDR3: ASSLSGGNSGNTIY
V: TRBV7-3; J: TRBJ2-3; CDR3: ASSPGLSYTDTQY
V: TRBV2; J: TRBJ2-1; CDR3: ASSPGNEQF
V: TRBV7-8; J: TRBJ2-7; CDR3: ASSLERQYEQY
V: TRBV4-1; J: TRBJ2-2; CDR3: ASSQLTGDTGELF
V: TRBV2; J: TRBJ2-3; CDR3: ASSHKAGAGTDTQY
V: TRBV28; J: TRBJ2-1; CDR3: ASRFRGQVSNEQF
V: TRBV2; J: TRBJ1-2; CDR3: ASLGVNYGYT
V: TRBV7-6; J: TRBJ1-2; CDR3: ASSERQGAPT
V: TRBV11-1; J: TRBJ2-1; CDR3: ASSLPPRSRNEQF
V: TRBV19; J: TRBJ1-4; CDR3: ASSTDTGEKLF
V: TRBV27; J: TRBJ1-3; CDR3: ASSLLNRDRERNTIY
V: TRBV7-9; J: TRBJ2-3; CDR3: AIQSGTSGSTDTQY
V: TRBV5-1; J: TRBJ1-1; CDR3: ASSPDRGGTEAF
V: TRBV28; J: TRBJ1-1; CDR3: ASNTQGALTEAF
V: TRBV30; J: TRBJ1-2; CDR3: AWSADSLYYGYT
V: TRBV11-3; J: TRBJ2-5; CDR3: ASSLGAGGQEETQY
V: TRBV27; J: TRBJ1-2; CDR3: ASSLSPSTGAYGYT
V: TRBV28; J: TRBJ1-5; CDR3: ASSPTGSRNQPQH
V: TRBV15; J: TRBJ2-5; CDR3: ATSPHRAPGETQY
V: TRBV6-6; J: TRBJ2-7; CDR3: ASSYGDSYEQY
V: TRBV5-1; J: TRBJ2-7; CDR3: ASSSNRVSEQY
V: TRBV25-1; J: TRBJ1-1; CDR3: ASRGTGMHTEAF
V: TRBV27; J: TRBJ1-5; CDR3: ASSFGQGDNQPQH
V: TRBV4-1; J: TRBJ2-1; CDR3: ASSQGTGTSYNEQF
V: TRBV28; J: TRBJ1-2; CDR3: ASSSPGTGRDGYT
V: TRBV5-1; J: TRBJ2-2; CDR3: ASSPGTSGRTGELF